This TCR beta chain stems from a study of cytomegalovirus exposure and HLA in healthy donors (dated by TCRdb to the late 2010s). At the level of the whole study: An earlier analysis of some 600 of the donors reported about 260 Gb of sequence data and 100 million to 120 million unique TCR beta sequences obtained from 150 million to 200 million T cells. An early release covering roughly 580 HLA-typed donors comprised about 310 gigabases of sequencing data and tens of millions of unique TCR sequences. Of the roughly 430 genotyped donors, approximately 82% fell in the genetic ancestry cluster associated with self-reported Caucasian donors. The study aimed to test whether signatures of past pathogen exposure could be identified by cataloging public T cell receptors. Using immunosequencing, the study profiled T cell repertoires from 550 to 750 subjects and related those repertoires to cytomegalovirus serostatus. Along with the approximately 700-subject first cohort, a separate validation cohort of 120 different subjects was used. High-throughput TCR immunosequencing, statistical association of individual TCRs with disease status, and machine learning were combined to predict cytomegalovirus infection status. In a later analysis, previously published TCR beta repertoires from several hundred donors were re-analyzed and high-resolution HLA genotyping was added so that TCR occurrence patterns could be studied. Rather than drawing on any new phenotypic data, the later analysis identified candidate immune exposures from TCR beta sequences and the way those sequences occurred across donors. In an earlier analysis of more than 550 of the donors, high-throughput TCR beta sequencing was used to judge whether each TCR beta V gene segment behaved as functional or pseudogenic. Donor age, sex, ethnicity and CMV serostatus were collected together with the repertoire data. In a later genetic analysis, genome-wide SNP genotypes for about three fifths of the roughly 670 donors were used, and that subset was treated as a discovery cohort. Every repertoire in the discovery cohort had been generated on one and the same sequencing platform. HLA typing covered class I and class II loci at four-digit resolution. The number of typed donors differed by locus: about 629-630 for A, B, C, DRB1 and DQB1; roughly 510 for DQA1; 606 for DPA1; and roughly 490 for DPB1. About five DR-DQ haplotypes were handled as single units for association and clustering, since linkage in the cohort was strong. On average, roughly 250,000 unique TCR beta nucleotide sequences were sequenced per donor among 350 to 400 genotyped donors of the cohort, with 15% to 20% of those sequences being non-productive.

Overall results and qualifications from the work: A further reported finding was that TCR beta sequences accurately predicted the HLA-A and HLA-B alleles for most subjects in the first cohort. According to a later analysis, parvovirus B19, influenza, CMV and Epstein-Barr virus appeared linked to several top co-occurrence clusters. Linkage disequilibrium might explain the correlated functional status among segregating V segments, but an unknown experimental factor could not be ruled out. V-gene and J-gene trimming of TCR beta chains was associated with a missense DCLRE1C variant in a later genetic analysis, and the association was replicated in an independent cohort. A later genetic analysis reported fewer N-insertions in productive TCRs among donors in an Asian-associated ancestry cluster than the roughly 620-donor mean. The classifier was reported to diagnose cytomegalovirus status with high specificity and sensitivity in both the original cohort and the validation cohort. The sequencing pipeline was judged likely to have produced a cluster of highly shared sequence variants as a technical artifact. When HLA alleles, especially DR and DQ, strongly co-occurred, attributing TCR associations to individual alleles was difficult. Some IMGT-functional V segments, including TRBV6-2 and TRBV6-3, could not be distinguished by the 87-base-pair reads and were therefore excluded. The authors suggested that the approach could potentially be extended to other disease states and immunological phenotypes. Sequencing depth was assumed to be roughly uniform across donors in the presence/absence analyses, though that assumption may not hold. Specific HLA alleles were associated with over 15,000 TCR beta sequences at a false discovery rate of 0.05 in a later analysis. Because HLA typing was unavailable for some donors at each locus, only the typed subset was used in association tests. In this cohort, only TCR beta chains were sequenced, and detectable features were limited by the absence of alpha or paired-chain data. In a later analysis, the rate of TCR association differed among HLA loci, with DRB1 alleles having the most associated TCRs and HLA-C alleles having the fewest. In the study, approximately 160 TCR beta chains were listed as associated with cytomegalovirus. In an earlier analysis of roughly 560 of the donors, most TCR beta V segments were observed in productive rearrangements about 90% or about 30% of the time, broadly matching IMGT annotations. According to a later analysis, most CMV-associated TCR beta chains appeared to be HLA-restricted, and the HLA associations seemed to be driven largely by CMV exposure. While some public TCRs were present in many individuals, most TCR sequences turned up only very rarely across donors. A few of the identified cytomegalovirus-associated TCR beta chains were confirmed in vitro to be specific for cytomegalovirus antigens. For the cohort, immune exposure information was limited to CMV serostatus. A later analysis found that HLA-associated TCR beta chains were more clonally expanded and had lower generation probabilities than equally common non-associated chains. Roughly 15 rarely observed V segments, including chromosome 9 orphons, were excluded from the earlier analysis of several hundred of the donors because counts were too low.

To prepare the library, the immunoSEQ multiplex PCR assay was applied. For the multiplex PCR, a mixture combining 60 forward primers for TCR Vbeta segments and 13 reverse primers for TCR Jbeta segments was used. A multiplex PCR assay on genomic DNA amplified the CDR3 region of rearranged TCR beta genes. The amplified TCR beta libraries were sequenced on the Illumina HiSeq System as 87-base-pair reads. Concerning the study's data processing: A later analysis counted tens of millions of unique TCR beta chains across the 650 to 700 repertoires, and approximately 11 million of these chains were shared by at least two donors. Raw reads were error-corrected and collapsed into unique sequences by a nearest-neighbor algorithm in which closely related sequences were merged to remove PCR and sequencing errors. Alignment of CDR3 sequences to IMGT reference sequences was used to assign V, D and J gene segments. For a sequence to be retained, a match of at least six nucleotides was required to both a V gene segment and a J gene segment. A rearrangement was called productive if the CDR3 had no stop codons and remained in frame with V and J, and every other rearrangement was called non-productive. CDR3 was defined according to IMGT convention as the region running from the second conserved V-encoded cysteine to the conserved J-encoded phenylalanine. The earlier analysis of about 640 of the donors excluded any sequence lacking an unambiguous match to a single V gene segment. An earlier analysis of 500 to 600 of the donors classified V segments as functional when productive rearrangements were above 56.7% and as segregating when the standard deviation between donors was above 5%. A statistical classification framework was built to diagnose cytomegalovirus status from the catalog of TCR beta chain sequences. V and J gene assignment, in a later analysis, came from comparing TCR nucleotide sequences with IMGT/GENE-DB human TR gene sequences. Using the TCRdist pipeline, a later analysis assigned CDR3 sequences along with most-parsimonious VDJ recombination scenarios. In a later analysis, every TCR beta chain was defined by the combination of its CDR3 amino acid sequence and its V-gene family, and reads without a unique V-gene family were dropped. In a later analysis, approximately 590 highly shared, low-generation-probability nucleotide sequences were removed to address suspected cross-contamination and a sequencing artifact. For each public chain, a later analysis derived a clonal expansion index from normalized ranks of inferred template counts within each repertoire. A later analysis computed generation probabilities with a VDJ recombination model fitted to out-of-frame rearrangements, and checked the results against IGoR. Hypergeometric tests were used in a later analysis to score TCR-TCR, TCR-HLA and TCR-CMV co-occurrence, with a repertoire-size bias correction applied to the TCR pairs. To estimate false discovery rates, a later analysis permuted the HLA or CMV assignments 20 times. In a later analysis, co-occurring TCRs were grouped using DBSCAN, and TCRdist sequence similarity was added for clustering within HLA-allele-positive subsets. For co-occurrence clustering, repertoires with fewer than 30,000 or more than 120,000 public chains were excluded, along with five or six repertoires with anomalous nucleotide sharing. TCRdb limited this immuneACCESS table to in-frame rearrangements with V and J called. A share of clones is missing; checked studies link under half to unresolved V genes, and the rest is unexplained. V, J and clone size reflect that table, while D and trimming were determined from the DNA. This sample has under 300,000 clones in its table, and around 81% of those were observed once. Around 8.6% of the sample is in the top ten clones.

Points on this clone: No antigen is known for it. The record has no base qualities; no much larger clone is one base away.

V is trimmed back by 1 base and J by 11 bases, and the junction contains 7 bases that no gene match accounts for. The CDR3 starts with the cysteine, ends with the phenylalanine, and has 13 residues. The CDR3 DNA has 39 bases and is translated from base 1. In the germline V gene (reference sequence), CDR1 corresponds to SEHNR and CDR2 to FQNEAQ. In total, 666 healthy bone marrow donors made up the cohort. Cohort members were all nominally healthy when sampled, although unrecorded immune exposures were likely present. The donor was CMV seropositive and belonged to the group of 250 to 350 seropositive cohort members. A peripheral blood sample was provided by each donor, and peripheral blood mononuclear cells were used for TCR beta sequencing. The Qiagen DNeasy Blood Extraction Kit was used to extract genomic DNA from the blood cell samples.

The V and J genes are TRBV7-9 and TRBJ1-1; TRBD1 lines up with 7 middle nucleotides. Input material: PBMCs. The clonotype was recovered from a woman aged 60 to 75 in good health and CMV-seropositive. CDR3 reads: CASSLEGGGEAFF. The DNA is TGTGCCAGCAGCTTAGAAGGAGGGGGCGAGGCTTTCTTT.